This note documents a single T cell receptor (beta chain) sequence. The sample is drawn from a study of blood T cell repertoires in COVID-19. Clones were read by immunoSEQ multiplex PCR, and TCRdb kept only the in-frame ones, dropping some. In the table there are some 200,000 clones, 70% to 80% of which are singletons. Participants' reported clinical history set cohort assignment. V lost 4 bases, J lost 4 bases, and 8 bases lay in between. Looked up from germline, CDR1 is SGHDT and CDR2 is YYEEEE. This CDR3 has 12 residues. Specimen: PBMCs or T cells enriched from blood (not recorded which). This sequence joins TRBV5-6 and TRBJ1-1; no clear D. The clonotype was recovered from a woman aged 50 to 60 who had recovered from COVID-19. The CDR3 loop is CASSGLATEAFF. The CDR3 nucleotides read TGTGCCAGCAGCGGCCTCGCCACTGAAGCTTTCTTT.